The rows below give T cell receptor beta chains drawn from one sample of a study of early T cells in non-severe SARS-CoV-2 infection. TCRdb fed the 5' RACE reads into MiXCR, producing one record per CDR3 protein. Of some 30,000 distinct CDR3 sequences in the sample, 4.5% to 7% were seen once. Sequencing was performed on whole blood. The receptor set was obtained from an adult who was a healthcare worker with PCR-confirmed SARS-CoV-2 infection or an uninfected control (not recorded which). CDR3s include the opening cysteine and the closing phenylalanine or tryptophan. Each record gives: clone size, D gene, J gene, V gene, CDR3 DNA, CDR3 protein. D genes are given only for firm matches. Clone sizes are given selectively: once, few, many, or a class where the clone is expanded.

clone_size: many; d_call: -; j_call: TRBJ1-2; v_call: TRBV6-1; cdr3_nt: TGTGCCAGCAGTTGGACCAACTATGGCTACACCTTC; cdr3_aa: CASSWTNYGYTF
clone_size: -; d_call: -; j_call: TRBJ2-1; v_call: TRBV6-1; cdr3_nt: TGTGCCAGCAGTGTTGGCACCTACAATGAGCAGTTCTTC; cdr3_aa: CASSVGTYNEQFF
clone_size: few; d_call: -; j_call: TRBJ2-5; v_call: TRBV25-1; cdr3_nt: TGTGCCAGCAGTGAGGTGGAGACCCAGTACTTC; cdr3_aa: CASSEVETQYF
clone_size: few; d_call: TRBD1; j_call: TRBJ1-1; v_call: TRBV20-1; cdr3_nt: TGCGCGGAGGACAGGGGGGACACTGAAGCTTTCTTT; cdr3_aa: CAEDRGDTEAFF
clone_size: many; d_call: -; j_call: TRBJ2-1; v_call: TRBV7-3; cdr3_nt: TGTGCCAGCAGCGCCCACAATGAGCAGTTCTTC; cdr3_aa: CASSAHNEQFF
clone_size: -; d_call: -; j_call: TRBJ2-2; v_call: TRBV6-2/TRBV6-3; cdr3_nt: TGTGCCAGTGCGCGTCTTCTAGACACAAACGCCGGGGAGCTGTTTTTT; cdr3_aa: CASARLLDTNAGELFF
clone_size: -; d_call: TRBD1; j_call: TRBJ1-2; v_call: TRBV28; cdr3_nt: TGTGCCAGCAGCTGGGACAGGGGAAACTCCGGCTACACCTTC; cdr3_aa: CASSWDRGNSGYTF
clone_size: -; d_call: -; j_call: TRBJ1-4; v_call: TRBV6-6; cdr3_nt: TGTGCCAGCACGGTTTTTGCAACTAATGAAAAACTGTTTTTT; cdr3_aa: CASTVFATNEKLFF
clone_size: -; d_call: -; j_call: TRBJ2-7; v_call: TRBV9; cdr3_nt: TGTGCCAGCAGCGCTACCCCCGGAACGTTCGAGCAGTACTTC; cdr3_aa: CASSATPGTFEQYF
clone_size: -; d_call: -; j_call: TRBJ1-6; v_call: TRBV10-3; cdr3_nt: TGTGCCATCAGTGGGGGGGATTCACCCCTCCACTTT; cdr3_aa: CAISGGDSPLHF
clone_size: few; d_call: TRBD2; j_call: TRBJ2-7; v_call: TRBV6-6; cdr3_nt: TGTGCCAGCAGTTACTCGAGTGTGAGCGGGACGGCTTCAAACTTC; cdr3_aa: CASSYSSVSGTASNF
clone_size: -; d_call: -; j_call: TRBJ2-7; v_call: TRBV10-3; cdr3_nt: TGTGCCATCAGGGGAGGGACAAACTCCTACGAGCAGTACTTC; cdr3_aa: CAIRGGTNSYEQYF
clone_size: few; d_call: -; j_call: TRBJ2-3; v_call: TRBV7-9; cdr3_nt: TGTGCCAGCACCTTGGACAGCACAGATACGCAGTATTTT; cdr3_aa: CASTLDSTDTQYF
clone_size: many; d_call: -; j_call: TRBJ2-1; v_call: TRBV5-4; cdr3_nt: TGTGCCAGCAGCTTGGGTGTAGCGGTCTCCTACAATGAGCAGTTCTTC; cdr3_aa: CASSLGVAVSYNEQFF
clone_size: many; d_call: -; j_call: TRBJ2-5; v_call: TRBV28; cdr3_nt: TGTGCCAGCAGAAAAGAGACCCAGTACTTC; cdr3_aa: CASRKETQYF
clone_size: few; d_call: -; j_call: TRBJ2-7; v_call: TRBV7-9; cdr3_nt: TGTGCCAGCAGCCCTGCCCGGCTGGGGGCGGGTTACGAGCAGTACTTC; cdr3_aa: CASSPARLGAGYEQYF
clone_size: -; d_call: -; j_call: TRBJ2-1; v_call: TRBV20-1; cdr3_nt: TGCAGTGCTAGGGGGGGACCGAGTTTTAGTGAGCAGTTCTTC; cdr3_aa: CSARGGPSFSEQFF
clone_size: -; d_call: -; j_call: TRBJ2-2; v_call: TRBV19; cdr3_nt: TGTGCCAGTACCACCGGGACGGTGAACACCGGGGAGCTGTTTTTT; cdr3_aa: CASTTGTVNTGELFF
clone_size: many; d_call: -; j_call: TRBJ2-7; v_call: TRBV5-1; cdr3_nt: TGCGCCAGCAGCTTGTCAGGCTACGAGCAGTACTTC; cdr3_aa: CASSLSGYEQYF
clone_size: many; d_call: TRBD1; j_call: TRBJ2-2; v_call: TRBV6-6; cdr3_nt: TGTGCCAGCAGAGCGGACAGGGTCACCGGGGAGCTGTTTTTT; cdr3_aa: CASRADRVTGELFF
clone_size: many; d_call: TRBD2; j_call: TRBJ2-3; v_call: TRBV7-2; cdr3_nt: TGTGCCAGCAGCCTTACGTTGGGACTAGCGGGACGAGATACGCAGTATTTT; cdr3_aa: CASSLTLGLAGRDTQYF
clone_size: many; d_call: TRBD1; j_call: TRBJ2-7; v_call: TRBV27; cdr3_nt: TGTGCCAGCAGTTTACCCGGGACAGGGGAGTCCCTCGAGCAGTACTTC; cdr3_aa: CASSLPGTGESLEQYF
clone_size: few; d_call: TRBD2; j_call: TRBJ2-2; v_call: TRBV7-6; cdr3_nt: TGTGCCAGCAGGCTAGCGGGAGAAACCGGGGAGCTGTTTTTT; cdr3_aa: CASRLAGETGELFF
clone_size: medium-sized; d_call: TRBD2; j_call: TRBJ2-3; v_call: TRBV4-2; cdr3_nt: TGTGCCAGCAGCCAAGTCGCCGGCTCTAGCGGAGATACGCAGTATTTT; cdr3_aa: CASSQVAGSSGDTQYF
clone_size: few; d_call: -; j_call: TRBJ2-1; v_call: TRBV21-1; cdr3_nt: TGTGCCAGCAGCCCGCGGACTGATCTCAATGAGCAGTTCTTC; cdr3_aa: CASSPRTDLNEQFF
clone_size: many; d_call: -; j_call: TRBJ2-4; v_call: TRBV11-2; cdr3_nt: TGTGCCAGCAGCTTAGTGGGGTTCGGAGCCAAAAACATTCAGTACTTC; cdr3_aa: CASSLVGFGAKNIQYF
clone_size: few; d_call: -; j_call: TRBJ2-5; v_call: TRBV28; cdr3_nt: TGTGCCAGCAGTCTGCCCCGGTCAGGAGAGACCCAGTACTTC; cdr3_aa: CASSLPRSGETQYF
clone_size: many; d_call: -; j_call: TRBJ1-5; v_call: TRBV28; cdr3_nt: TGTGCCAGCGCGCGCGGTAGCAATCAGCCCCAGCATTTT; cdr3_aa: CASARGSNQPQHF
clone_size: many; d_call: -; j_call: TRBJ2-1; v_call: TRBV6-2/TRBV6-3; cdr3_nt: TGTGCCAGCAGTTCGCAGGTCAATGAGCAGTTCTTC; cdr3_aa: CASSSQVNEQFF
clone_size: many; d_call: -; j_call: TRBJ1-6; v_call: TRBV5-4; cdr3_nt: TGTGCCAGCAGCTTAGAACGGGATGCTTCACCCCTCCACTTT; cdr3_aa: CASSLERDASPLHF
clone_size: many; d_call: TRBD2; j_call: TRBJ2-3; v_call: TRBV5-1; cdr3_nt: TGCGCCAGCAGCCAGCGGACTAGCGCCACAGATACGCAGTATTTT; cdr3_aa: CASSQRTSATDTQYF
clone_size: many; d_call: TRBD2; j_call: TRBJ2-7; v_call: TRBV27; cdr3_nt: TGTGCCAGCAGTTTAGGGGAGCGGGAGGGGACCTACGAGCAGTACTTC; cdr3_aa: CASSLGEREGTYEQYF
clone_size: many; d_call: -; j_call: TRBJ2-5; v_call: TRBV2; cdr3_nt: TGTGCCAGCTCCTATACGGCGTCGCGAGAGACCCAGTACTTC; cdr3_aa: CASSYTASRETQYF
clone_size: few; d_call: TRBD2; j_call: TRBJ2-3; v_call: TRBV7-9; cdr3_nt: TGTGCCAGCAGCCGGACCCTAGCGGGAGATCTGAGCACAGATACGCAGTATTTT; cdr3_aa: CASSRTLAGDLSTDTQYF
clone_size: medium-sized; d_call: -; j_call: TRBJ1-1; v_call: TRBV7-9; cdr3_nt: TGTGCCAGCAGCTTGGGCGGAGGGCGGCGGACTGAAGCTTTCTTT; cdr3_aa: CASSLGGGRRTEAFF
clone_size: -; d_call: TRBD1; j_call: TRBJ1-5; v_call: TRBV6-6; cdr3_nt: TGTGCCAGCAGTTACCCACCGGACAGGGGGCTAGGTCAGCCCCAGCATTTT; cdr3_aa: CASSYPPDRGLGQPQHF
clone_size: few; d_call: -; j_call: TRBJ1-1; v_call: TRBV30; cdr3_nt: TGTGCCTGGAGCCCAATCGGCCGGAGGGGGACTGAAGCTTTCTTT; cdr3_aa: CAWSPIGRRGTEAFF